Following are 28 T cell receptor beta chains from one sample sequenced in a study of shared clonotypes between healthy human individuals. Sequencing was performed with immunoSEQ multiplex PCR; in TCRdb, only in-frame clones are kept and a portion is missing. Of hundreds of thousands of clones in the sample, roughly 79% were seen once. The sequenced sample consisted of PBMCs. Receptors originate from a woman aged 40 to 49 in good health. Some clones in this sample may be carry-over from other donors' samples.

The rearrangement uses TRBV2 and TRBJ2-3; TRBD2 aligns across 8 bases. The V gene end was trimmed by 6 bases and the J gene end by 4 bases; junction bases not matched to a gene: 9. The CDR3 is made up of 15 amino acids. Per the germline V gene, CDR1 is SNHLY and CDR2 is FYNNEI. CDR3: CASRAGARWADTQYF. The DNA for the CDR3 is TGTGCCAGCAGAGCGGGAGCGCGATGGGCAGATACGCAGTATTTT. The full variable domain, its missing parts supplied by reference TRBV2 and TRBJ2-3, is EPEVTQTPSHQVTQMGQEVILRCVPISNHLYFYWYRQILGQKVEFLVSFYNNEISEKSEIFDDQFSVERPDGSNFTLKIRSTKLEDSAMYFCASRAGARWADTQYFGPGTRLTVL.

This chain links TRBV19 with TRBJ1-2; 8 positions agree with TRBD1. Looked up from germline, CDR1 is LNHDA and CDR2 is SQIVND (reference sequence). V trimming: 6 bases; J trimming: 7 bases; junction bases outside the gene matches: 7. This CDR3 spans 13 amino acids. DNA of the CDR3: TGTGCCAGTAGCTCGGACAGGGAAACTGGCTACACCTTC. Its translation is CASSSDRETGYTF.

This clone was recorded many times. The chain recombines TRBV30 with TRBJ2-1; no firm D call. The germline V and J ends were trimmed by 4 bases and 1 base, with 11 bases remaining between them. The CDR3 is made up of 14 amino acids. The germline V gene has CDR1 GTSNPN and CDR2 SVGIG (reference sequence). The CDR3 here is CAWIPERSYNEQFF. In nucleotides, the CDR3 is TGTGCCTGGATACCCGAACGTTCCTACAATGAGCAGTTCTTC.

Here the CDR3 reads CASSLRTGSSYEQYF. The CDR3 DNA reads TGTGCCAGCAGCTTGAGGACTGGCAGCTCCTACGAGCAGTACTTC. V gene TRBV5-4 combines with J gene TRBJ2-7, with a tentative D call TRBD2 (5 bases). V lost 1 base and J lost 0, with 11 bases in between. The CDR3 covers 15 residues. Germline lookup yields CDR1 SGHNT and CDR2 YYREEE (reference sequence).

On this clone itself: Compared with germline, one end of the junction differs, possibly owing to a read error. This chain uses TRBV18 with TRBJ2-5; weak D call: TRBD2 (6 bases). CDR3 length equals 14 residues. Germline assignment: CDR1 KGHSH and CDR2 LQKENI. The chain's CDR3 is CASSPLGRGETQYF. For the CDR3, the DNA is TGTGCCAGCTCGCCACTAGGCCGGGGGGAGACCCAGTACTTC.

The chain recombines TRBV28 with TRBJ2-5; maybe TRBD1 (6 bases). CDR3 length: 14 residues. The V end was cut by 4 bases, the J end by 1 base, with 10 bases between. The germline V gene has CDR1 MDHEN and CDR2 SYDVKM. As DNA, the CDR3 is TGTGCCAGCAGTTCCAGGACAGTCCAAGAGACCCAGTACTTC. This gives the protein CASSSRTVQETQYF.

The chain has TRBV7-3 and TRBJ2-3; weak D call: TRBD1 (6 bases). The V end lost 5 bases, the J end lost 0 bases, and 12 bases lay between the germline ends. The germline V gene encodes CDR1 SGHTA and CDR2 FQGTGA. This CDR3 contains 15 residues. CDR3 bases: TGTGCCAGCAGCCCTCACGGGACAAGCACAGATACGCAGTATTTT. Protein product: CASSPHGTSTDTQYF. Full variable domain (rest looked up from reference TRBV7-3 and TRBJ2-3): GAGVSQTPSNKVTEKGKYVELRCDPISGHTALYWYRQSLGQGPEFLIYFQGTGAADDSGLPNDRFFAVRPEGSVSTLKIQRTERGDSAVYLCASSPHGTSTDTQYFGPGTRLTVL.

V and J are TRBV28 and TRBJ2-1, with 11 bases fitting TRBD2. Unmatched junction bases numbered 6, after V lost 3 bases and J lost 8 bases. CDR3 length: 15 amino acids. Germline CDR1 is MDHEN and CDR2 is SYDVKM. CDR3 amino acids: CASSFHSGRADEQFF. The CDR3 DNA follows: TGTGCCAGCAGTTTCCATAGCGGGAGGGCGGATGAGCAGTTCTTC.

This clone was counted only a few times. The genes are TRBV2 and TRBJ1-5, with D perhaps matching TRBD1 (6 bases). Germline V gene data show CDR1 as SNHLY and CDR2 as FYNNEI. V lost 2 bases, J lost 7 bases, and 12 bases lay in between. The CDR3 loop spans 14 amino acids. CDR3 sequence: CASSERGGRQPQHF. CDR3 bases: TGTGCCAGCAGTGAAAGGGGGGGGAGACAGCCCCAGCATTTT.

This chain connects TRBV29-1 to TRBJ2-2; D is possibly TRBD1 or TRBD2 (5 bases each). This CDR3 contains 11 residues. The ends were cut back, 4 bases at V and 6 bases at J, with 6 bases in the middle. CDR1 and CDR2 (germline): SQVTM, ANQGSEA. The CDR3 reads CSVGDAGELFF. The CDR3 DNA reads TGCAGCGTTGGGGACGCCGGGGAGCTGTTTTTT.

The genes are TRBV28 and TRBJ2-1; TRBD2 aligns across 10 bases. The trim removed 5 bases at V and 4 bases at J, leaving 2 bases unmatched. CDR3 size: 14 residues. The V gene's germline CDR1 is MDHEN and CDR2 SYDVKM. The CDR3 loop reads CASSQAGGYNEQFF. CDR3 nucleotide sequence: TGTGCCAGCAGTCAAGCGGGAGGGTACAATGAGCAGTTCTTC.

The gene calls are TRBV7-2 and TRBJ1-4, with D possibly matching TRBD1 (5 bases). Trimming took off 3 bases at V and 8 bases at J, with 16 bases between the two ends. The germline V gene encodes CDR1 SGHTA and CDR2 FQGNSA. The CDR3 runs to 15 residues. CDR3 region: CASSLAGLTGEKLFF. The CDR3 DNA reads as TGTGCCAGCAGCTTGGCAGGGTTGACGGGCGAAAAACTGTTTTTT.

The rearrangement joins TRBV6-5 to TRBJ2-7; D not resolved. This CDR3 is 11 amino acids long. CDR1 is MNHEY and CDR2 is SVGAGI in the germline V gene. Deletions cut 8 bases from V and 3 bases from J, with 8 bases between. CDR3 sequence: CASAASYEQYF. The CDR3 DNA follows: TGTGCCAGCGCAGCGAGCTACGAGCAGTACTTC.

This clone appeared many times. The chain employs TRBV2 and TRBJ2-1; no firm D call. The CDR3 is 16 residues long. Germline CDR1 is SNHLY and CDR2 is FYNNEI. With 1 base removed from V and 3 bases from J, the gap between germline ends came to 13 bases. The CDR3 sequence is CASSEGVDAGYNEQFF. CDR3 DNA sequence: TGTGCCAGCAGTGAAGGTGTGGACGCCGGCTACAATGAGCAGTTCTTC.

This chain links TRBV27 with TRBJ2-7, with 7 bases lining up with TRBD2. This CDR3 is built from 14 residues. The germline gives CDR1 MNHEY, CDR2 SMNVEV (reference sequence). The V and J ends lost 5 bases and 4 bases, in that order; junction bases with no gene match: 8. The CDR3 region is CASSIGGSGYEQYF. In nucleotides, the CDR3 is TGTGCCAGCAGTATCGGTGGTAGCGGGTACGAGCAGTACTTC.

This clone was found many times. The chain joins TRBV6-5 to TRBJ2-3, with 9 bases identical to TRBD1. The CDR3 is 16 amino acids. Trimming cost V 1 base and J 5 bases; bases outside gene matches: 7. The germline CDR1 and CDR2 sequences are MNHEY and SVGAGI. The CDR3 is CASSYYPGQGQDTQYF. In DNA form, the CDR3 reads TGTGCCAGCAGTTACTATCCGGGACAGGGTCAAGATACGCAGTATTTT.

This clone occurred a few times. A read error is likely here: a far larger clone is one base away. The chain joins TRBV7-9 to TRBJ2-3; the D call may be TRBD1 or TRBD2 (5 bases each). V shed 5 bases and J shed 8 bases, with 17 bases lying between them. The length of the CDR3 is 14 residues. Looked up from germline, CDR1 is SEHNR and CDR2 is FQNEAQ (reference sequence). The CDR3 DNA sequence: TGTGCCAGCAGCGAGTACCGTGGGGGAAGTACGCAGTATTTT. Translation gives CASSEYRGGSTQYF.

V is TRBV6-6 and J is TRBJ2-5, with a tentative D call TRBD1 (6 bases). Germline V gene sequence: CDR1 MNHNY, CDR2 SVGAGI (reference sequence). V lost 6 bases to trimming and J lost 2 bases, with 10 bases between them. This CDR3 spans 13 amino acids. CDR3 loop: CASSKDRQETQYF. In DNA, the CDR3 is TGTGCCAGCAGCAAAGACAGGCAAGAGACCCAGTACTTC.

In regard to this clone: Other DNA sequences from this sample encode an identical CDR3 as well. This sequence joins TRBV5-1 and TRBJ2-5; D is perhaps TRBD1 (5 bases). V was shortened by 0 bases and J by 2 bases, with 8 bases between the two germline ends. The CDR3 covers 14 residues. Germline CDR1 is SGHRS and CDR2 is YFSETQ. The CDR3 nucleotides are TGCGCCAGCAGCTTGGGGGCAGGGCAAGAGACCCAGTACTTC. Protein sequence: CASSLGAGQETQYF.

The rearrangement uses TRBV11-3 and TRBJ1-1; D not resolved. The length of the CDR3 is 13 residues. V was trimmed by 1 base and J by 1 base, leaving 4 bases between them. Germline V gene sequence: CDR1 SGHNT, CDR2 YENEEA. The chain's CDR3 is CASSLVRNTEAFF. The CDR3 nucleotides read TGTGCCAGCAGCTTAGTAAGGAACACTGAAGCTTTCTTT.

This chain uses TRBV19 with TRBJ1-5; a possible D gene is TRBD1 (5 bases). The germline V gene encodes CDR1 LNHDA and CDR2 SQIVND (reference sequence). V gave up 0 bases and J gave up 1 base, with 10 bases separating them. CDR3 size: 16 residues. The CDR3 nucleotides are TGTGCCAGTAGTATAGACAGGGCGTGGAGCAATCAGCCCCAGCATTTT. The encoded protein is CASSIDRAWSNQPQHF. Supplemented by reference TRBV19 and TRBJ1-5, the full variable domain reads DGGITQSPKYLFRKEGQNVTLSCEQNLNHDAMYWYRQDPGQGLRLIYYSQIVNDFQKGDIAEGYSVSREKKESFPLTVTSAQKNPTAFYLCASSIDRAWSNQPQHFGDGTRLSIL.

V gene TRBV6-1 combines with J gene TRBJ1-4; no clear D gene. The V and J ends lost 1 base and 8 bases respectively, with 8 bases between them. This CDR3 is 13 amino acids long. Germline values: CDR1 MNHNS, CDR2 SASEGT. The CDR3 coding sequence is TGTGCCAGCAGTGAAGGGCCGATAGAAAAACTGTTTTTT. Amino acid sequence: CASSEGPIEKLFF.

This clone was seen just once. This CDR3 is CASSLGRNEQFF. CDR3 sequence (DNA): TGTGCCAGCAGCTTAGGGCGGAATGAGCAGTTCTTC. The V and J genes are TRBV7-9 and TRBJ2-1; no firm D call. Germline V gene lookup returns CDR1 SEHNR and CDR2 FQNEAQ (reference sequence). Trimming removed 1 base at V and 7 bases at J, with 5 bases between. The CDR3 sequence is 12 residues long.

The CDR3 nucleotides read TGTGCCAGCGTGATGACAGGCTCTAAATGGGAGACCCAGTACTTC. Encoded protein: CASVMTGSKWETQYF. The chain recombines TRBV2 with TRBJ2-5; maybe TRBD1 (6 bases). The CDR3 spans 15 residues. V lost 8 bases, J lost 5 bases, and 21 bases lay in between. CDR1 and CDR2 from the germline V gene are SNHLY and FYNNEI.

The chain is built from TRBV10-3 and TRBJ2-1; possibly TRBD1 for D (6 bases). The ends were cut back, 8 bases at V and 8 bases at J, with 16 bases in the middle. This CDR3 is built from 13 residues. Germline lookup yields CDR1 ENHRY and CDR2 SYGVKD. This CDR3 reads CAIRPNGGDEQFF. Written as DNA, the CDR3 is TGTGCCATCCGTCCGAATGGGGGCGATGAGCAGTTCTTC.

The chain recombines TRBV28 with TRBJ2-3; the D gene is possibly TRBD2 (6 bases). The CDR3 has 14 residues. CDR1 is MDHEN, CDR2 SYDVKM, per germline. The germline V and J ends were trimmed by 3 bases and 1 base, with 8 bases remaining between them. DNA of the CDR3: TGTGCCAGCAGTTTCCAGCGGGGCACAGATACGCAGTATTTT. It codes for CASSFQRGTDTQYF.

The chain joins TRBV28 to TRBJ2-7; a weak D match, TRBD2 (5 bases). In germline, CDR1 is MDHEN, CDR2 SYDVKM. The ends were cut back, 2 bases at V and 0 bases at J, with 8 bases in the middle. This CDR3 has 14 amino acids. The CDR3 DNA reads TGTGCCAGCAGTTTAAGGCGGGTCTCCTACGAGCAGTACTTC. Protein: CASSLRRVSYEQYF.

CDR3 DNA: TGTGCCAGCAGTGAGTCTCCCAGGGGGGCGGTTGGGACCTACGAGCAGTACTTC. Translating it yields CASSESPRGAVGTYEQYF. The chain employs TRBV6-1 and TRBJ2-7, with a possible D match to TRBD1 (7 bases). V lost 3 bases, J lost 2 bases, and 23 bases lay in between. The CDR3 consists of 18 residues. Germline assignment: CDR1 MNHNS and CDR2 SASEGT.